Shown below are 26 T cell receptor beta chains from a single sample sequenced in a study of T cells in Graves' hyperthyroidism and ophthalmopathy. The TCR beta CDR3 regions underwent amplification using RNA transcripts as the source. The HTBI primer set served for first-round RT-PCR of the TCR CDR3. One entry per CDR3 protein results from TCRdb running MiXCR on the multiplex PCR reads. The table records over 500,000 distinct CDR3 sequences, about 45% of them present only once. Sequencing was carried out using peripheral blood or thyroid tissue (not recorded which). These receptors originate from an adult woman with Graves' disease, either hyperthyroidism or ophthalmopathy (not recorded which).

There are many counts of this clonotype. The chain links TRBV12-3 or TRBV12-4 to TRBJ2-7; D is possibly TRBD2 (5 bases). The CDR3 runs to 14 residues. Trimming shortened V by 2 bases and J by 6 bases, and 14 bases separated the two germline ends. The CDR3 sequence: CASSLTAGVGEQYF. DNA for the CDR3: TGTGCCAGCAGTTTAACTGCCGGGGTGGGCGAGCAGTACTTC.

This clonotype has only one observation. The genes are TRBV7-9 and TRBJ1-4, with D tentatively TRBD1 (5 bases). Trimming removed 5 bases from V and 2 bases from J, with 18 bases in between. Germline assignment: CDR1 SEHNR and CDR2 FQNEAQ (reference sequence). The CDR3 length is 17 residues. CDR3 DNA sequence: TGTGCCAGCAGCCGCCACCCCAGAGGGGCGACTAATGAAAAACTGTTTTTT. It encodes CASSRHPRGATNEKLFF.

This clonotype was counted many times. The junction departs from germline at one end; a sequencing error may be responsible. The CDR3 spells CASSSTPGSPLHF. In nucleotides, the CDR3 is TGTGCCAGTAGTTCGACGCCAGGGTCACCCCTCCACTTT. This chain joins TRBV12-3 or TRBV12-4 and TRBJ1-6; D is perhaps TRBD1 (5 bases). The CDR3 is 13 residues long.

The table lists this clonotype with a few counts. The CDR3 loop is CASSFSGTGAEKLFF. CDR3 coding DNA: TGTGCCAGCAGCTTCTCCGGGACAGGGGCCGAAAAACTGTTTTTT. The chain is built from TRBV7-9 and TRBJ1-4, with TRBD1 matching 10 bases. V shed 3 bases, J shed 8 bases, and the junction held 6 bases outside the gene matches. CDR1 SEHNR and CDR2 FQNEAQ come from the germline V gene (reference sequence). The CDR3 runs to 15 residues.

This clonotype was detected many times. The V and J genes are TRBV6-5 and TRBJ1-3; D gene uncertain. Trimming removed 0 bases from V and 1 base from J, with 7 bases in between. Germline loops: CDR1 MNHEY, CDR2 SVGAGI. The CDR3 is 15 residues long. CDR3 nucleotides: TGTGCCAGCAGTTACTCGTCAGGATCTGGAAACACCATATATTTT. Translating it yields CASSYSSGSGNTIYF.

In DNA, the CDR3 is TGCAGCTCACAGGGGAGCGATGGCTACACCTTC. Translated: CSSQGSDGYTF. This sequence joins TRBV29-1 and TRBJ1-2, with 7 bases that match TRBD1. This CDR3 contains 11 residues. V lost 8 bases, J lost 6 bases, and 6 bases stayed unmatched. The germline V gene encodes CDR1 SQVTM and CDR2 ANQGSEA.

This clonotype was detected a few times. The J gene is TRBJ1-1, the V gene TRBV9; D gene uncertain. The CDR3 length is 14 residues. Trimming pared 0 bases from V and 6 bases from J, leaving 12 bases between. The germline gives CDR1 SGDLS, CDR2 YYNGEE. The CDR3: CASSVEEGWSEAFF. CDR3 in DNA: TGTGCCAGCAGCGTAGAAGAGGGTTGGTCTGAAGCTTTCTTT.

The CDR3 DNA follows: TGTGCCAGCAGTGAACAGCGGGCATACAATGAGCAGTTCTTC. This sequence encodes CASSEQRAYNEQFF. The chain recombines TRBV25-1 with TRBJ2-1; D perhaps matches TRBD2 (6 bases). From germline, CDR1 is MGHDK and CDR2 SYGVNS. Trimming took 2 bases from V and 4 from J, leaving 9 bases between them. CDR3 size: 14 residues.

This clonotype came up a few times. J is TRBJ1-4 and V is TRBV2, with TRBD1 identical over 9 bases. The V segment lost 6 bases and the J segment 8 bases; nucleotides outside the gene matches: 7. Germline lookup yields CDR1 SNHLY and CDR2 FYNNEI. The CDR3 sequence is 14 residues long. The CDR3 is CASRAGTGREKLFF. CDR3 in DNA: TGTGCCAGCAGAGCCGGGACAGGGAGAGAAAAACTGTTTTTT.

This clonotype has only a few counts. The rearrangement links TRBV29-1 to TRBJ2-7; D is possibly TRBD1 or TRBD2 (5 bases each). This CDR3 region has 12 residues. In germline, CDR1 is SQVTM, CDR2 ANQGSEA. Trimming shortened V by 3 bases and J by 5 bases, and 11 bases separated the two germline ends. As DNA, the CDR3 is TGCAGCGTTGAGGGACCTGGGGACGAGCAGTACTTC. Translation: CSVEGPGDEQYF.

CDR3 sequence: CASTPGQGDTGELFF. CDR3 DNA sequence: TGTGCCAGCACCCCGGGACAGGGGGACACCGGGGAGCTGTTTTTT. This chain uses TRBV12-3 or TRBV12-4 with TRBJ2-2; 11 positions agree with TRBD1. With 7 bases clipped from V and 3 bases from J, the junction kept 4 bases outside the gene matches. This CDR3 comprises 15 residues.

As for this clonotype: The junction shows a germline mismatch at one end, possibly a read error. The chain is built from TRBV9 and TRBJ2-5; D is perhaps TRBD1 or TRBD2 (5 bases each). Germline CDR1 reads SGDLS; CDR2 reads YYNGEE. The CDR3 totals 11 residues. CDR3 in amino acids: CASSLTGTEYF. The CDR3 DNA follows: TGTGCCAGCAGCTTAACCGGGACCGAGTACTTC.

V usage is TRBV19 and J usage is TRBJ1-2; D is uncertain. This CDR3 has 13 amino acids. V was cut by 6 bases and J by 4 bases, with 12 bases left in between. Germline-derived CDR1 and CDR2 are LNHDA and SQIVND (reference sequence). Here the CDR3 reads CASSTGIRYGYTF. Written as DNA, the CDR3 is TGTGCCAGTAGCACCGGGATCCGCTATGGCTACACCTTC.

In this sample, this clonotype turned up once. An end of the junction does not agree with germline; a read error may underlie this. V and J are TRBV5-1 and TRBJ2-2; 8 nucleotides align to TRBD1. Germline loops: CDR1 SGHRS, CDR2 YFSETQ. This CDR3 comprises 15 residues. The DNA of the CDR3 is TGCGCCAGCAGCCTACACTACGGACAGGGCGGGGAGCCGTTTTTT. It is translated as CASSLHYGQGGEPFF.

As to this clonotype: A read error may explain this, as a much larger clone is one base away. The chain employs TRBV7-9 and TRBJ2-2; 8 nucleotides align to TRBD1. Germline V gene sequence: CDR1 SEHNR, CDR2 FQNEAQ (reference sequence). The CDR3 is 15 amino acids. The DNA for the CDR3 is TGTGCCAGCAGCTACCTACAGGGGGACACCGGGAAGCTGTTTTTT. Protein product: CASSYLQGDTGKLFF.

This clonotype has just a few counts. The chain employs TRBV20-1 and TRBJ2-1; no definite D call. CDR3 size: 13 residues. The V end lost 0 bases, the J end lost 4 bases, and 7 bases lay between the germline ends. CDR1 and CDR2 from the germline V gene are DFQATT and SNEGSKA (reference sequence). The CDR3 spells CSAREDHYNEQFF. The CDR3 region has the DNA TGCAGTGCTAGAGAAGACCATTACAATGAGCAGTTCTTC.

The rearrangement joins TRBV7-9 to TRBJ1-2; 7 positions match TRBD1. V lost 4 bases, J lost 5 bases, and 10 bases stayed unmatched. This CDR3 has 15 residues. Germline CDR1 is SEHNR and CDR2 is FQNEAQ (reference sequence). In DNA form, the CDR3 reads TGTGCCAGCAGCTCCACCGAGACAGGGAATTATGGCTACACCTTC. Its translation is CASSSTETGNYGYTF.

This clonotype was counted at least ten times. The genes are TRBV11-2 and TRBJ1-3; D gene uncertain. This CDR3 has 14 amino acids. Trimming took off 5 bases at V and 2 bases at J, with 10 bases between the two ends. Germline V gene lookup returns CDR1 SGHAT and CDR2 FQNNGV. The CDR3 reads CASSLKLTGNTIYF. In nucleotides, the CDR3 is TGTGCCAGCAGCCTCAAGCTTACTGGAAACACCATATATTTT.

This clonotype was recorded many times. The rearrangement joins TRBV20-1 to TRBJ2-7, with 7 bases that match TRBD1. The CDR3 has 14 amino acids. Trimming took 4 bases from V and 3 from J; bases not matched to a gene: 9. The germline V gene encodes CDR1 DFQATT and CDR2 SNEGSKA (reference sequence). The DNA of the CDR3 is TGCAGTGCTATAAAAGGGGGCACGGACTACGAGCAGTACTTC. Translation: CSAIKGGTDYEQYF.

Many counts were recorded for this clonotype. The rearrangement joins TRBV14 to TRBJ1-1; TRBD1 is a possible D gene (6 bases). CDR3 size: 13 residues. Trimming took off 6 bases at V and 10 bases at J, with 18 bases between the two ends. Germline assignment: CDR1 SGHDN and CDR2 FVKESK. In DNA form, the CDR3 reads TGTGCCAGCAGTACCGGGACACCTGAGGGAGCTTTCTTT. Its protein is CASSTGTPEGAFF. Using reference TRBV14 and TRBJ1-1 for the parts outside the CDR3, the full variable domain is EAGVTQFPSHSVIEKGQTVTLRCDPISGHDNLYWYRRVMGKEIKFLLHFVKESKQDESGMPNNRFLAERTGGTYSTLKVQPAELEDSGVYFCASSTGTPEGAFFGQGTRLTVV.

This clonotype was detected only a few times. This chain connects TRBV28 to TRBJ1-1; D is ambiguous. The V gene's germline CDR1 is MDHEN and CDR2 SYDVKM. CDR3 length: 12 residues. Deletions cut 5 bases from V and 10 bases from J, with 14 bases between. DNA for the CDR3: TGTGCCAGCAGTCTAACTACTGGTGGAGCTTTCTTT. Protein sequence: CASSLTTGGAFF.

The chain recombines TRBV2 with TRBJ2-7, with D perhaps matching TRBD2 (6 bases). Germline V CDR1 and CDR2: SNHLY, FYNNEI. The length of the CDR3 is 13 residues. V lost 6 bases and J 4 bases, leaving 13 bases between the germline ends. CDR3 coding DNA: TGTGCCAGCAGGGGGGGAGTCGCTTACGAGCAGTACTTC. Protein: CASRGGVAYEQYF.

This clonotype was recorded at least ten times. The genes are TRBV7-3 and TRBJ2-7; 9 bases are shared with TRBD2. Unmatched junction bases numbered 3, after V lost 3 bases and J lost 6 bases. Germline V gene data show CDR1 as SGHTA and CDR2 as FQGTGA. The CDR3 has 13 amino acids. The CDR3 protein is CASSLGLASEQYF. In DNA form, the CDR3 reads TGTGCCAGCAGCTTGGGACTAGCCTCCGAGCAGTACTTC.

The CDR3 coding sequence is TGTGCCAGCAGCCGAACAAGGACAAGAAGCTCCTACGAGCAGTACTTC. This gives the protein CASSRTRTRSSYEQYF. The rearrangement uses TRBV9 and TRBJ2-7; TRBD1 might be the D (5 bases). The CDR3 contains 16 residues. With 4 bases removed from V and 0 bases from J, the gap between germline ends came to 17 bases. Germline lookup yields CDR1 SGDLS and CDR2 YYNGEE.

The table lists this clonotype with a few counts. The V call is TRBV3-1, the J call TRBJ1-1; D is perhaps TRBD1 (5 bases). The germline V and J ends were trimmed by 2 bases and 8 bases, with 12 bases remaining between them. CDR1 LGHDT and CDR2 YNNKEL come from the germline V gene (reference sequence). CDR3 length: 13 amino acids. In nucleotides, the CDR3 is TGTGCCAGCAGCCAATACGGCAGGGACGAAGCTTTCTTT. As protein: CASSQYGRDEAFF. Full variable domain (outside the CDR3, taken from reference TRBV3-1 and TRBJ1-1): DTAVSQTPKYLVTQMGNDKSIKCEQNLGHDTMYWYKQDSKKFLKIMFSYNNKELIINETVPNRFSPKSPDKAHLNLHINSLELGDSAVYFCASSQYGRDEAFFGQGTRLTVV.

This clonotype has at least ten counts. The genes are TRBV6-6 and TRBJ2-7, with 11 nucleotides matching TRBD1. The CDR3 totals 17 residues. V was pared by 6 bases and J by 7 bases, with 17 bases of the junction left unmatched. CDR1 and CDR2 (germline): MNHNY, SVGAGI (reference sequence). In DNA, the CDR3 is TGTGCCAGCAGCCAAGGACAGGGGGCCATAACGATCGAGGAGCAGTACTTC. This encodes CASSQGQGAITIEEQYF.